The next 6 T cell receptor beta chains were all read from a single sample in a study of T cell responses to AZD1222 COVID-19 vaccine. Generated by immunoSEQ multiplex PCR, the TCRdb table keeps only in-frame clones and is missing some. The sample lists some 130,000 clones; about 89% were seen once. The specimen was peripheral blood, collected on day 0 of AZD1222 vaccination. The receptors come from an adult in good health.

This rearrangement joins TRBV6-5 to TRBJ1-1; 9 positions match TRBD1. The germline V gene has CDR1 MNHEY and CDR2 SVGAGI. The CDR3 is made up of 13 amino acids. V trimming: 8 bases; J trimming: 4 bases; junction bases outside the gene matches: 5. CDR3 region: CASQWGQGTEAFF. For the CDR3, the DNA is TGTGCCAGCCAGTGGGGACAGGGCACTGAAGCTTTCTTT.

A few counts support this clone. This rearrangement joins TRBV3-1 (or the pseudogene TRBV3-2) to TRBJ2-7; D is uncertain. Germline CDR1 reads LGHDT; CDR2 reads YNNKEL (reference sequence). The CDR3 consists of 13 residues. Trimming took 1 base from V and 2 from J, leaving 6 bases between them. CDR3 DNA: TGTGCCAGCAGCCAAGGGGTCACCTACGAGCAGTACTTC. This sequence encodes CASSQGVTYEQYF.

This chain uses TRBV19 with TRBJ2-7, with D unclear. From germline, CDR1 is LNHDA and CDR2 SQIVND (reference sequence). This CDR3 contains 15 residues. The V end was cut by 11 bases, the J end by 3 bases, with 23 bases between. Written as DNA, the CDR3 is TGTGCCCCCCCCGTAGATGGGCGCCCTCGCTACGAGCAGTACTTC. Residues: CAPPVDGRPRYEQYF.

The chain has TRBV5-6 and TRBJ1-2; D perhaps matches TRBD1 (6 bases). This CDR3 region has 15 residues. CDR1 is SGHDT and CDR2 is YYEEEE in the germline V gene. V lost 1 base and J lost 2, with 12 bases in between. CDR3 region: CASSLSRTVNYGYTF. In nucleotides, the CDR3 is TGTGCCAGCAGCTTGAGCAGGACAGTAAACTATGGCTACACCTTC.

The CDR3 sequence: CASSQVTVANYGYTF. The CDR3 nucleotides read TGCGCCAGCAGCCAAGTGACAGTAGCTAACTATGGCTACACCTTC. This chain uses TRBV4-1 with TRBJ1-2, with D perhaps TRBD1 (5 bases). The V gene lost 1 base and the J gene lost 0 bases, with 9 bases spanning the gap. Germline CDR1 is MGHRA and CDR2 is YSYEKL. CDR3 length: 15 residues.

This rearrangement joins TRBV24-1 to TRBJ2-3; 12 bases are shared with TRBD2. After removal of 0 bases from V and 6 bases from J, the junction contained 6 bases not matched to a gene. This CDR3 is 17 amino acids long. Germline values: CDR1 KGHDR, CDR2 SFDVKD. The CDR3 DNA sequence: TGTGCCACCAGTGATTTGCGTACTAGCGGGGGGTCCGATACGCAGTATTTT. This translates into CATSDLRTSGGSDTQYF.